The source of this T cell receptor (beta chain) is a study of monozygotic twins with inflammatory bowel disease. The CDR3 is made up of 13 amino acids. The germline gives CDR1 SNHLY, CDR2 FYNNEI. Using the 5' RACE reads, TCRdb records one entry per CDR3 protein without DNA. This sample's clone table lists about 210,000 distinct CDR3 sequences. The chain joins TRBV2 to TRBJ1-4. The sample comprised blood. The sequence derives from a human donor with ulcerative colitis or Crohn's disease, or a healthy co-twin of an affected twin (not recorded which). The CDR3 loop is CASRGWGYEKLFF.